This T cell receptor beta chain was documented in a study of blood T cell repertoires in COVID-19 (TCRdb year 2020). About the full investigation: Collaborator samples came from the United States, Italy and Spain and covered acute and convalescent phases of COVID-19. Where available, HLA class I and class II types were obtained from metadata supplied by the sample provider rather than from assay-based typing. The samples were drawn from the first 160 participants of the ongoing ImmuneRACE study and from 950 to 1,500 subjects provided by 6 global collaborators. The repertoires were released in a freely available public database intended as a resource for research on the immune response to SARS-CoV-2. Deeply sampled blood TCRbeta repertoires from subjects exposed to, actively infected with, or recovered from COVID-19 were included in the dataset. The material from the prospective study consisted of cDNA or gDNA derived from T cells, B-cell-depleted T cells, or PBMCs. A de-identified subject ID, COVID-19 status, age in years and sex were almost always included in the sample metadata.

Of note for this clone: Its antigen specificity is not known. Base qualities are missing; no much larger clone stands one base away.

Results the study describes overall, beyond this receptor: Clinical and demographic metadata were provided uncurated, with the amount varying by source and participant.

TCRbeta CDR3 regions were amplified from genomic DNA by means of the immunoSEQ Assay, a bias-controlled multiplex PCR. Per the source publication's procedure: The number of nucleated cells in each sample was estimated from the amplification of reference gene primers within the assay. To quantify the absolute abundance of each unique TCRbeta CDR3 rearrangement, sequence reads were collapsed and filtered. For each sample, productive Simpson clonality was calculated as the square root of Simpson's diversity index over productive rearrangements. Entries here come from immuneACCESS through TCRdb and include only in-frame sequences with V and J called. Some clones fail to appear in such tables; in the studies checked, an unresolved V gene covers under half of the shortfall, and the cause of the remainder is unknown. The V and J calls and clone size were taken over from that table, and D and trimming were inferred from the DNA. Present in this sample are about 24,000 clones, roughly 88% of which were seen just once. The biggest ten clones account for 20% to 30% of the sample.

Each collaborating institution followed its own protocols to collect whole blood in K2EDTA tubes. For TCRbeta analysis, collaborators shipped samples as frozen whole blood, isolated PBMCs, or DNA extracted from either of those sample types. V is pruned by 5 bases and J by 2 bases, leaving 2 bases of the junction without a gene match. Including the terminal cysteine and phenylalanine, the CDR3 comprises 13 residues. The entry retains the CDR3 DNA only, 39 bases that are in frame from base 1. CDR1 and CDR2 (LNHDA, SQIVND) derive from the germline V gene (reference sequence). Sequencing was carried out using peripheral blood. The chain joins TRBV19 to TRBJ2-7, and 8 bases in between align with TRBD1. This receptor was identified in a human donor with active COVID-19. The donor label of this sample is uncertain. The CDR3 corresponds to CASSRRGPYEQYF. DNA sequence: TGTGCCAGTAGTCGCAGGGGGCCCTACGAGCAGTACTTC. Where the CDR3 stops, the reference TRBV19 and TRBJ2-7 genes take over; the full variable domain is DGGITQSPKYLFRKEGQNVTLSCEQNLNHDAMYWYRQDPGQGLRLIYYSQIVNDFQKGDIAEGYSVSREKKESFPLTVTSAQKNPTAFYLCASSRRGPYEQYFGPGTRLTVT.